The 8 T cell receptor beta chains below were found in one sample sequenced in a study of T cells in Graves' hyperthyroidism and ophthalmopathy. Researchers took RNA transcripts and amplified the TCR beta CDR3 regions from them. HTBI primers drove first-round RT-PCR of the TCR CDR3. Each CDR3 protein is one row after TCRdb ran MiXCR on the multiplex PCR reads. Here the sample spans 490,000 or so distinct CDR3 sequences, approximately 23% being singletons. The sample taken for sequencing was blood. The receptors shown here come from a woman in her 70s with Graves' ophthalmopathy.

This clonotype showed up just a few times. The rearrangement joins TRBV7-2 to TRBJ2-7; 9 positions match TRBD1. Germline V gives CDR1 SGHTA, CDR2 FQGNSA. CDR3 length: 14 residues. V lost 3 bases, J lost 9 bases, and 9 bases stayed unmatched. In DNA, the CDR3 is TGTGCCAGCAGCTTTCCGGGACAGGGACTTTGGCAGTACTTC. This sequence encodes CASSFPGQGLWQYF.

Worth noting for this clonotype: Given the absence of the conserved phenylalanine or tryptophan at the CDR3 end, a read error is likely. The chain recombines TRBV6-1 with TRBJ2-7, with 8 bases matching TRBD1. Germline lookup yields CDR1 MNHNS and CDR2 SASEGT. This CDR3 spans 18 amino acids. V was clipped by 1 base and J by 0 bases; unmatched bases: 11. CDR3 region: CASSEVHPTGQASYEQYL. The DNA of the CDR3 is TGTGCCAGCAGTGAAGTTCATCCAACGGGACAGGCCTCCTACGAGCAGTACCTC.

This clonotype was seen repeatedly, ten times or more. The chain has TRBV2 and TRBJ2-5, with D possibly being TRBD2 (5 bases). Trimming removed 4 bases from V and 9 bases from J, with 9 bases in between. Germline V gene data show CDR1 as SNHLY and CDR2 as FYNNEI. The CDR3 covers 11 residues. CDR3 bases: TGTGCCAGCAGTGGTTGGACTTCCCAGTACTTC. Its translation: CASSGWTSQYF.

The chain couples TRBV5-5 to TRBJ2-1; TRBD1 or TRBD2 may be the D gene (5 bases each). The germline CDR1 and CDR2 sequences are SGHKS and YYEKEE (reference sequence). V was shortened by 1 base and J by 9 bases, with 11 bases between the two germline ends. The length of the CDR3 is 13 residues. This CDR3 is CASSLWDDSEQFF. In DNA form, the CDR3 reads TGTGCCAGCAGCTTGTGGGACGACAGTGAGCAGTTCTTC.

The V call is TRBV27, the J call TRBJ2-7; D perhaps matches TRBD1 (5 bases). The CDR3 runs to 13 residues. The ends were cut back, 5 bases at V and 4 bases at J, with 12 bases in the middle. Germline loops: CDR1 MNHEY, CDR2 SMNVEV (reference sequence). CDR3 in DNA: TGTGCCAGCAGTCTAGAATACAGGTACGAGCAGTACTTC. The encoded protein is CASSLEYRYEQYF.

This chain uses TRBV19 with TRBJ2-5; 8 bases map to TRBD1. Trimming removed 6 bases from V and 2 bases from J; junction bases left unmatched: 11. Germline V gene data show CDR1 as LNHDA and CDR2 as SQIVND (reference sequence). The CDR3 sequence is 16 residues long. The CDR3 bases are TGTGCCAGTAGATCCACAGGGGGGACGATACAAGAGACCCAGTACTTC. This codes for CASRSTGGTIQETQYF.

For this clonotype: At one boundary the junction diverges from the germline segment, which might be a read error. The genes are TRBV11-2 and TRBJ2-7; D is possibly TRBD1 or TRBD2 (5 bases each). The germline gives CDR1 SGHAT, CDR2 FQNNGV. The CDR3 is made up of 13 amino acids. Here the CDR3 reads CASSLETGTWQYF. Written as DNA, the CDR3 is TGTGCCAGCAGCCTAGAGACCGGGACGTGGCAGTACTTC.

This clonotype occurred a few times. The chain uses TRBV6-2 or TRBV6-3 and TRBJ1-5; D remains unclear. The germline V gene encodes CDR1 MNHEY and CDR2 SVGEGT. The CDR3 covers 14 residues. The V and J ends lost 5 bases and 2 bases respectively, with 10 bases between them. CDR3 bases: TGTGCCAGCAGTAACCTTAGAGGCAATCAGCCCCAGCATTTT. Protein: CASSNLRGNQPQHF.